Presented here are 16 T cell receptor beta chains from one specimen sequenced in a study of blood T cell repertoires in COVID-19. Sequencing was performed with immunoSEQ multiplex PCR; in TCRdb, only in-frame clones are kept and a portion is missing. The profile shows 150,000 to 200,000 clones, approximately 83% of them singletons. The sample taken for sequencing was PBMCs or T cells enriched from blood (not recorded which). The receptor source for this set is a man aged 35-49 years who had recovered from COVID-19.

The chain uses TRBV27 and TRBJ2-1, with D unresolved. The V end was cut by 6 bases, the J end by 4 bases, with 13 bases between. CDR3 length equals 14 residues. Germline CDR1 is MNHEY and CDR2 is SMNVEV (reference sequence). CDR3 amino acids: CASSSRGTYNEQFF. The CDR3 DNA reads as TGTGCCAGCAGCTCCCGAGGAACTTACAATGAGCAGTTCTTC.

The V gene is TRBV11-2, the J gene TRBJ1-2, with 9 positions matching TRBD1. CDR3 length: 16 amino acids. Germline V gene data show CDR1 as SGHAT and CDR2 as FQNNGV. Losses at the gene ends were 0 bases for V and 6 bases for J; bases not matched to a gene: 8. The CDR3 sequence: CASSLDGARTGDGYTF. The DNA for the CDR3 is TGTGCCAGCAGCTTAGATGGGGCCCGGACAGGGGATGGCTACACCTTC. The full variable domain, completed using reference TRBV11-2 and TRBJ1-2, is EAGVAQSPRYKIIEKRQSVAFWCNPISGHATLYWYQQILGQGPKLLIQFQNNGVVDDSQLPKDRFSAERLKGVDSTLKIQPAKLEDSAVYLCASSLDGARTGDGYTFGSGTRLTVV.

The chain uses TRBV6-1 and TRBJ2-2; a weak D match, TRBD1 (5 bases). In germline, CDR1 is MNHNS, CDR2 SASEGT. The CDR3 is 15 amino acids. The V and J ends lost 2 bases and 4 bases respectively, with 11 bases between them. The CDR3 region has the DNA TGTGCCAGCAGTGAATACAGGCAGAGCACCGGGGAGCTGTTTTTT. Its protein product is CASSEYRQSTGELFF.

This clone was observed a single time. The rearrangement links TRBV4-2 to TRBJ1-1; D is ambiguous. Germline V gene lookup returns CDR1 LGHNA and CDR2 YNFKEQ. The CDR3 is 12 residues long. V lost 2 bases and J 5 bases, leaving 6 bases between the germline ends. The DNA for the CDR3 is TGTGCCAGCAGCCAAATAAATACTGAAGCTTTCTTT. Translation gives CASSQINTEAFF.

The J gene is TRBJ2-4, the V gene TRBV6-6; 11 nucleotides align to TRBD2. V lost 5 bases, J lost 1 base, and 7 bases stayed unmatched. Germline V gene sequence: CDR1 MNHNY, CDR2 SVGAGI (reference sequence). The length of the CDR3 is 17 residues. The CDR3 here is CASSPTSGGPAKNIQYF. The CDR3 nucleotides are TGTGCCAGCAGTCCTACTAGCGGGGGACCCGCCAAAAACATTCAGTACTTC.

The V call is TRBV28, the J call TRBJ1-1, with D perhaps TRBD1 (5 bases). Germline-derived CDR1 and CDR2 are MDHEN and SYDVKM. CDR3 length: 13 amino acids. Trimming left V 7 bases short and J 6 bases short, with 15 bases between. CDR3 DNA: TGTGCCAGCACCCCGGTCGGGGGGTCTGAAGCTTTCTTT. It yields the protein CASTPVGGSEAFF.

In nucleotides, the CDR3 is TGTGCCAGCAGCCAAGAGCGGCTAGCGGGGTACAATGAGCAGTTCTTC. Translation: CASSQERLAGYNEQFF. The chain joins TRBV3-1 (or the pseudogene TRBV3-2) to TRBJ2-1, with 9 bases fitting TRBD2. The germline CDR1 and CDR2 sequences are LGHDT and YNNKEL (reference sequence). This CDR3 contains 16 residues. The junction had 4 bases not matched to a gene; V was cut back by 0 bases and J by 4 bases.

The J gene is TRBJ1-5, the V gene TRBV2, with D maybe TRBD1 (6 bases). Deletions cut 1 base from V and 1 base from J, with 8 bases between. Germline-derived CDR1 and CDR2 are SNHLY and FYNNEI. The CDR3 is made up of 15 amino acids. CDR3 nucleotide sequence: TGTGCCAGCAGTGAAGGCAGGGGAAGCAATCAGCCCCAGCATTTT. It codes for CASSEGRGSNQPQHF.

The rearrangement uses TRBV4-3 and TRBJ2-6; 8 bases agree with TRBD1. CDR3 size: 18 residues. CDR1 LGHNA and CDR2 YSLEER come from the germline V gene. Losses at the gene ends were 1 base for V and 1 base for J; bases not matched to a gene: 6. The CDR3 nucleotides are TGCGCCAGCAGCCAAGCCGGACAGGGAATATCTGGGGCCAACGTCCTGACTTTC. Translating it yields CASSQAGQGISGANVLTF.

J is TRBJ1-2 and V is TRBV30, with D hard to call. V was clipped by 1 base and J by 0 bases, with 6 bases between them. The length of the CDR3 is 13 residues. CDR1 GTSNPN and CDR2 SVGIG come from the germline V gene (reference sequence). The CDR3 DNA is TGTGCCTGGAGTGCCCGTCCTAACTATGGCTACACCTTC. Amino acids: CAWSARPNYGYTF.

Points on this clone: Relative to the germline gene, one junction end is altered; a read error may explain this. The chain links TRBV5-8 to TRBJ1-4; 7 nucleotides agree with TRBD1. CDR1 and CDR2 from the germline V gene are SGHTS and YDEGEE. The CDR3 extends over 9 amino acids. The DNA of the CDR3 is TGTGCCAGCAGCTCCGGGACAGACTTT. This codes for CASSSGTDF.

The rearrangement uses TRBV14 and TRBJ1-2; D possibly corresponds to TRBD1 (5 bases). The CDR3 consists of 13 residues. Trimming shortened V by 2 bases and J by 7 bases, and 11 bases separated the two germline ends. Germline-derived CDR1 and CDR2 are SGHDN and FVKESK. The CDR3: CASSQYRIGGYTF. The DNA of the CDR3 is TGTGCCAGCAGCCAATACAGGATAGGTGGCTACACCTTC.

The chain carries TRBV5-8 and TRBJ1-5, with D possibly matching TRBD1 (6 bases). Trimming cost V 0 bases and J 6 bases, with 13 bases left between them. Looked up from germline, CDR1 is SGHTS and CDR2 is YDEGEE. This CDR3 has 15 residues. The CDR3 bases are TGTGCCAGCAGCTTGGCGGGGGGAGGGGGTCAGCCCCAGCATTTT. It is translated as CASSLAGGGGQPQHF.

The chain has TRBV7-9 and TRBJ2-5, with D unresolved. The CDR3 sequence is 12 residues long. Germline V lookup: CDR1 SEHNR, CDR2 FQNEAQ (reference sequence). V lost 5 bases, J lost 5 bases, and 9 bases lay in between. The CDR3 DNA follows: TGTGCCAGCAGCCAAATGAGGGAGACCCAGTACTTC. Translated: CASSQMRETQYF.

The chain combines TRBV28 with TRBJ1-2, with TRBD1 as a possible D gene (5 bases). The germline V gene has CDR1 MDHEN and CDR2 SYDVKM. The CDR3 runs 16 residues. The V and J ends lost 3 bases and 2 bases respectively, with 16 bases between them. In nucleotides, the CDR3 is TGTGCCAGCAGTTTTATAACAGGCAACGTCAACTATGGCTACACCTTC. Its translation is CASSFITGNVNYGYTF.

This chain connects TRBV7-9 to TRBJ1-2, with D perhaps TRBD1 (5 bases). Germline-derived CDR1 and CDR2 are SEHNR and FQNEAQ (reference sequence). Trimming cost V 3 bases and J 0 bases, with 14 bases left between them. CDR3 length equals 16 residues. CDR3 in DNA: TGTGCCAGCAGCTTTATAACAGGAGTAGCTAACTATGGCTACACCTTC. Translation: CASSFITGVANYGYTF.